This T cell receptor (beta chain) is from a study of T cells expressing NK-cell markers. Overall study: Eight donors were sequenced, seven testing HCMV-seropositive and one testing seronegative.

Germline V lookup: CDR1 DFQATT, CDR2 SNEGSKA (reference sequence). CDR3 size: 13 residues. The authors made TCR beta cDNA libraries by 5'RACE template switching. This switching added a universal primer site and UMIs. Reanalyzing the 5' RACE reads, TCRdb keeps one entry per CDR3 protein, without DNA. Its table records about 390,000 distinct CDR3 sequences. The V call is TRBV20-1, the J call TRBJ1-5; TCRdb selects TRBD1, and the lack of DNA leaves this call unchecked. The sequencing input was blood T cells: a sorted CD56 or NKG2C T cell subset, CD4+ or CD8+ T cells, or bulk PBMC T cells (not recorded which). This sequence was found in a woman aged 45 to 65 in good health. Here the CDR3 reads CSASDRGSQPQHF.